The clone carrying this TCR beta chain was seen at least ten times. Calling Graves' hyperthyroidism stable meant ophthalmopathy did not progress within 18 months. Exclusion followed for patients with uncontrolled infection, other autoimmune disease, pregnancy or lactation. Germline CDR1 SGHTA, CDR2 FQGNSA. V gave up 5 bases and J gave up 3 bases, with 14 bases separating them. CDR3 length: 14 amino acids. This sample is drawn from a study of T cells in Graves' hyperthyroidism and ophthalmopathy. Amplification yielded TCR beta CDR3 regions, with RNA transcripts as the source. Initially, a first-round RT-PCR of the TCR CDR3 employed the HTBI primer set. TCRdb recomputed calls from the multiplex PCR reads with MiXCR, one row per CDR3 protein. Altogether about 400,000 distinct CDR3 sequences are present, about 13% being singletons, with the ten largest covering around 9.2%.

This clonotype was sampled from a woman younger than 35 with Graves' hyperthyroidism. This rearrangement joins TRBV7-2 to TRBJ2-7; possible D gene TRBD1, 5 bases. The source material was blood. CDR3 DNA: TGTGCCAGCAGCACCCCCACCCAGGGCTACGAGCAGTACTTC. Translated, it gives CASSTPTQGYEQYF. The whole variable domain, filled in from reference TRBV7-2 and TRBJ2-7, reads GAGVSQSPSNKVTEKGKDVELRCDPISGHTALYWYRQSLGQGLEFLIYFQGNSAPDKSGLPSDRFSAERTGGSVSTLTIQRTQQEDSAVYLCASSTPTQGYEQYFGPGTRLTVT.